Listed below are T cell receptor beta chains from one sample, sequenced in a study of T cell changes during pregnancy in multiple sclerosis. TCRdb's table, derived via immunoSEQ multiplex PCR, lists solely in-frame clones and lacks some. Of about 21,000 clones listed, 80% to 95% were seen once; the top ten hold 0.68%. The sequencing used CD4+ T cells from peripheral blood mononuclear cells, collected in the third trimester of pregnancy. Receptors originate from a female donor with multiple sclerosis, enrolled in a pregnancy study. Each CDR3 is given with its conserved first and last residue. A D gene is named only where the DNA matches it firmly. Not all rows give a size; the values are once, few, many and, for expanded clones, a class.

D: .; J: TRBJ1-1; V: TRBV7-2; size: .; DNA: TGTGCCAGCAGCTCAACAAGAAACACTGAAGCTTTCTTT; CDR3: CASSSTRNTEAFF
D: TRBD1; J: TRBJ1-3; V: TRBV19; size: once; DNA: TGTGCCAGTAGTCCTAGACAGGGGCGAGGAAACACCATATATTTT; CDR3: CASSPRQGRGNTIYF
D: .; J: TRBJ1-2; V: TRBV4-1; size: once; DNA: TGCGCCAGCAGCCAAGGTCCAGGGTATGGCTACACCTTC; CDR3: CASSQGPGYGYTF
D: TRBD1; J: TRBJ2-7; V: TRBV5-8; size: .; DNA: TGTGCCAGCAGCTCCGGGACAGGGGGCACCCAGCAGTACTTC; CDR3: CASSSGTGGTQQYF
D: .; J: TRBJ1-6; V: TRBV19; size: .; DNA: TGTGCCAGTAGTATCCTCACGGGGACTCTTCAACGTTCACCCCTCCACTTT; CDR3: CASSILTGTLQRSPLHF
D: TRBD2; J: TRBJ2-7; V: TRBV2; size: once; DNA: TGTGCCAGCAGTGGGGCGGGGGGAGTGAAGCAGTACTTC; CDR3: CASSGAGGVKQYF
D: TRBD1; J: TRBJ2-1; V: TRBV10-1; size: once; DNA: TGCGCCAGCAGCTCGGACAGGAATGAGCAGTTCTTC; CDR3: CASSSDRNEQFF
D: TRBD1; J: TRBJ2-5; V: TRBV28; size: .; DNA: TGTGCCAGCAGTCTCCCCGGACAGGCCGCTATCGGGACCCAGTACTTC; CDR3: CASSLPGQAAIGTQYF
D: .; J: TRBJ1-2; V: TRBV5-1; size: .; DNA: TGCGCCAGCAGCTTGGGGGTCGGACAGCCTAGTCGGTATGGCTACACCTTC; CDR3: CASSLGVGQPSRYGYTF
D: .; J: TRBJ1-2; V: TRBV5-1; size: few; DNA: TGCGCCAGCAAGGGACAATCGGTGAGCTATGGCTACACCTTC; CDR3: CASKGQSVSYGYTF
D: TRBD1; J: TRBJ2-2; V: TRBV5-6; size: .; DNA: TGTGCCAGCAGCGAGAGAACGGGACAGTACACCGGGGAGCTGTTTTTT; CDR3: CASSERTGQYTGELFF
D: .; J: TRBJ2-2; V: TRBV2; size: .; DNA: TGTGCCAGCAGTGGACAGGCGGACGGGGAGCTGTTTTTT; CDR3: CASSGQADGELFF